Below are 20 T cell receptor beta chains sequenced from a single sample in a study of blood T cell repertoires in COVID-19. Some clones are missing from TCRdb's copy, which holds only in-frame ones; the method was immunoSEQ multiplex PCR. In the table there are roughly 100,000 clones, 82% of which are singletons. Material for sequencing was peripheral blood. The receptors stem from a man aged 80 or over with acute or convalescent COVID-19.

The V call is TRBV2, the J call TRBJ2-1, with D maybe TRBD1 (5 bases). Germline lookup yields CDR1 SNHLY and CDR2 FYNNEI. The CDR3 has 17 amino acids. The ends were cut back, 0 bases at V and 4 bases at J, with 16 bases in the middle. Here the CDR3 reads CASSEARPGNPYNEQFF. The CDR3 DNA is TGTGCCAGCAGTGAAGCAAGGCCAGGGAATCCGTACAATGAGCAGTTCTTC.

The CDR3 bases are TGTGCCAGCAGCGCGGACATTACAGATACGCAGTATTTT. It is translated as CASSADITDTQYF. The chain recombines TRBV9 with TRBJ2-3; D may be TRBD1 (5 bases). Germline V lookup: CDR1 SGDLS, CDR2 YYNGEE. The CDR3 has 13 residues. V lost 3 bases and J lost 3, with 8 bases in between.

The chain employs TRBV16 and TRBJ2-1, with D unresolved. This CDR3 spans 14 amino acids. Looked up from germline, CDR1 is KGHSY and CDR2 is FQNENV. The ends were cut back, 4 bases at V and 8 bases at J, with 15 bases in the middle. DNA of the CDR3: TGTGCCAGCAGCCTACGACTCCAACGAGATGAGCAGTTCTTC. This codes for CASSLRLQRDEQFF.

The CDR3: CASSPEGYNQPQHF. CDR3 nucleotides: TGTGCCAGCAGCCCCGAGGGTTACAATCAGCCCCAGCATTTT. The chain has TRBV3-1 (or the pseudogene TRBV3-2) and TRBJ1-5, with unresolved D. The CDR3 extends over 14 amino acids. Between the trimmed V and J ends, which lost 4 bases and 3 bases, there was a span of 10 bases. Looked up from germline, CDR1 is LGHDT and CDR2 is YNNKEL (reference sequence).

The V call is TRBV28, the J call TRBJ1-6, with 12 bases aligning to TRBD1. Trimming took 5 bases from V and 10 from J; bases not matched to a gene: 3. The CDR3 contains 14 residues. Germline V gene lookup returns CDR1 MDHEN and CDR2 SYDVKM. In DNA, the CDR3 is TGTGCCAGCAGTCAAGGGACAGGGGGCTCACCCCTCCACTTT. Its translation is CASSQGTGGSPLHF.

V gene TRBV7-2 combines with J gene TRBJ1-5; D gene unclear. The ends were cut back, 4 bases at V and 0 bases at J, with 10 bases in the middle. Germline loops: CDR1 SGHTA, CDR2 FQGNSA. The CDR3 is made up of 15 amino acids. The CDR3 sequence: CASSSDNFSNQPQHF. The CDR3 DNA reads as TGTGCCAGCAGCTCTGACAACTTTAGCAATCAGCCCCAGCATTTT.

This CDR3 reads CASSPGGSLGNQYF. DNA for the CDR3: TGTGCCAGCAGCCCAGGGGGCTCCCTAGGGAACCAGTACTTC. This sequence joins TRBV7-2 and TRBJ2-5; TRBD1 agrees at 8 bases. The CDR3 consists of 14 residues. In germline, CDR1 is SGHTA, CDR2 FQGNSA. V lost 5 bases, J lost 10 bases, and 12 bases stayed unmatched.

The chain is built from TRBV7-2 and TRBJ2-1, with TRBD2 identical over 11 bases. This CDR3 contains 16 residues. Germline V gene sequence: CDR1 SGHTA, CDR2 FQGNSA. V shed 4 bases and J 2 bases; nucleotides not matched to a gene: 4. In nucleotides, the CDR3 is TGTGCCAGCAGCTCTTTAGCGGGGGGGGCCTACAATGAGCAGTTCTTC. Encoded protein: CASSSLAGGAYNEQFF.

The table lists this clone with a few counts. The rearrangement uses TRBV5-1 and TRBJ2-1, with 7 bases matching TRBD2. Trimming took 2 bases from V and 5 from J; bases not matched to a gene: 4. The CDR3 totals 14 residues. Germline assignment: CDR1 SGHRS and CDR2 YFSETQ. In nucleotides, the CDR3 is TGCGCCAGCAGCTTCGGCGGGAGAGACAATGAGCAGTTCTTC. It specifies CASSFGGRDNEQFF.

The V call is TRBV27, the J call TRBJ2-2; 8 positions match TRBD2. With V trimmed by 5 bases and J by 6 bases, 17 bases remained unmatched. The germline V gene has CDR1 MNHEY and CDR2 SMNVEV (reference sequence). This CDR3 spans 18 amino acids. DNA for the CDR3: TGTGCCAGCAGTGCCAGGGAGCGGGGGCTCCAGTCCCCCGGGGAGCTGTTTTTT. Its protein is CASSARERGLQSPGELFF.

Regarding this clone: The same CDR3 also results from other DNA sequences found in this sample. This chain links TRBV5-1 with TRBJ1-2, with 11 bases that match TRBD1. CDR1 is SGHRS, CDR2 YFSETQ, per germline. The CDR3 contains 15 residues. V lost 0 bases, J lost 6 bases, and 4 bases stayed unmatched. The CDR3 reads CASSLAGQGADGYTF. In nucleotides, the CDR3 is TGCGCCAGCAGCTTGGCCGGACAGGGGGCCGATGGCTACACCTTC.

V is TRBV5-1 and J is TRBJ1-1; a possible D gene is TRBD1 (6 bases). Germline values: CDR1 SGHRS, CDR2 YFSETQ. The CDR3 is 15 residues long. V was shortened by 4 bases and J by 4 bases, with 17 bases between the two germline ends. CDR3 coding DNA: TGCGCCAGCAGCGCCAACAGGGAGAGAGTCACTGAAGCTTTCTTT. Its protein is CASSANRERVTEAFF. The full variable domain, its missing parts supplied by reference TRBV5-1 and TRBJ1-1, is KAGVTQTPRYLIKTRGQQVTLSCSPISGHRSVSWYQQTPGQGLQFLFEYFSETQRNKGNFPGRFSGRQFSNSRSEMNVSTLELGDSALYLCASSANRERVTEAFFGQGTRLTVV.

The V gene is TRBV7-8, the J gene TRBJ2-1; 10 bases line up with TRBD2. The CDR3 spans 13 residues. Trimming cost V 2 bases and J 10 bases; bases outside gene matches: 2. CDR1 SGHVS and CDR2 FQNEAQ come from the germline V gene. CDR3 sequence reads: CASSLKGLAEQFF. CDR3 coding DNA: TGTGCCAGCAGCTTAAAGGGACTAGCGGAGCAGTTCTTC.

The J gene is TRBJ1-3, the V gene TRBV18, with D possibly being TRBD1 (5 bases). Per the germline V gene, CDR1 is KGHSH and CDR2 is LQKENI. The length of the CDR3 is 17 residues. V lost 6 bases and J 0 bases, leaving 18 bases between the germline ends. CDR3 sequence (DNA): TGTGCCAGCTCCCCCTCTGTGTTGACAGCCTCTGGAAACACCATATATTTT. This sequence encodes CASSPSVLTASGNTIYF.

The chain combines TRBV11-2 with TRBJ2-1; a possible D gene is TRBD2 (6 bases). This CDR3 has 15 residues. V shed 4 bases and J shed 2 bases, with 12 bases lying between them. The V gene's germline CDR1 is SGHAT and CDR2 FQNNGV. CDR3 amino acids: CASSSQRVPYNEQFF. In DNA form, the CDR3 reads TGTGCCAGCAGCTCCCAGCGGGTGCCCTACAATGAGCAGTTCTTC.

V is TRBV10-1 and J is TRBJ1-1, with D perhaps TRBD1 (6 bases). There are 15 residues in the CDR3. CDR1 is WNHNN, CDR2 SYGVQD, per germline (reference sequence). The V end lost 2 bases, the J end lost 1 base, and 11 bases lay between the germline ends. CDR3 protein: CASSEGTGWNTEAFF. For the CDR3, the DNA is TGCGCCAGCAGTGAGGGTACAGGGTGGAACACTGAAGCTTTCTTT.

The chain has TRBV5-1 and TRBJ2-7, with D maybe TRBD1 (6 bases). Looked up from germline, CDR1 is SGHRS and CDR2 is YFSETQ. This CDR3 has 13 amino acids. V was shortened by 3 bases and J by 2 bases, with 9 bases between the two germline ends. The CDR3 DNA reads as TGCGCCAGCAGCTCTGACAGGCCCTACGAGCAGTACTTC. It is translated as CASSSDRPYEQYF.

This sequence joins TRBV19 and TRBJ2-3; 12 nucleotides align to TRBD2. Trimming took 4 bases from V and 6 from J; bases not matched to a gene: 5. Germline V lookup: CDR1 LNHDA, CDR2 SQIVND (reference sequence). This CDR3 contains 15 residues. The CDR3: CASSRSSGGADTQYF. CDR3 sequence (DNA): TGTGCCAGTAGTAGATCTAGCGGGGGGGCTGATACGCAGTATTTT.

In its sample, this clone was seen once. The chain employs TRBV12-3 or TRBV12-4 and TRBJ2-3; D is unclear. Trimming took off 10 bases at V and 3 bases at J, with 14 bases between the two ends. CDR3 length: 13 residues. The CDR3 loop is CATLSRGTDTQYF. DNA for the CDR3: TGTGCCACCCTGTCCCGAGGTACAGATACGCAGTATTTT.

The sample holds one count of this clone. This sequence joins TRBV3-1 (or the pseudogene TRBV3-2) and TRBJ1-1, with 7 bases fitting TRBD1. V was pared by 8 bases and J by 4 bases, with 4 bases of the junction left unmatched. The CDR3 has 12 residues. The germline V gene encodes CDR1 LGHDT and CDR2 YNNKEL (reference sequence). The CDR3 sequence is CASRTGATEAFF. CDR3 DNA: TGTGCCAGCCGCACAGGGGCCACTGAAGCTTTCTTT.